This T cell receptor beta chain is from a study of cytomegalovirus exposure and HLA in healthy donors. Deletions cut 1 base from V and 8 bases from J, with 14 bases between. This CDR3 comprises 15 residues. Germline CDR1 reads SGHTA; CDR2 reads FQGNSA. Both 60 Vbeta primers and 13 Jbeta primers went into the PCR. Sequenced by immunoSEQ multiplex PCR; TCRdb stores in-frame clones only, minus some. The repertoire includes about 87,000 clones, over 65% of them detected once, and 20% to 25% sits in the top ten. The sequenced sample was PBMCs. The TCR comes from a man aged 25 to 40 in good health and CMV-seropositive. V is TRBV7-2 and J is TRBJ1-4; weak D call: TRBD1 (6 bases). CDR3 sequence reads: CASSLEGRGDEKLFF. In DNA, the CDR3 is TGTGCCAGCAGCTTAGAGGGCAGGGGAGACGAAAAACTGTTTTTT.